This TCR beta chain was sequenced in a study of PD-1 blockade in classical Hodgkin lymphoma. Overall study context: Patients were treated with nivolumab at 3 mg/kg, and this was given intravenously every 2 weeks. Study-wide results and caveats: Possible causes of repertoire differences, disease activity or prior therapy, remain undefined. Patients excluded were those beginning nivolumab under 1 year after ASCT.

With V trimmed by 1 base and J by 5 bases, 2 bases remained unmatched. The germline V gene encodes CDR1 SGHNT and CDR2 YYREEE (reference sequence). This CDR3 spans 14 amino acids. Here immunoSEQ multiplex PCR was the method, and the copy in TCRdb shows in-frame clones only, minus some. The sample has just over 60,000 clones; approximately 88% are singletons. In the case of this clone: Its antigen remains unknown.

In every patient, relapse followed autologous stem cell transplantation, while exposure to brentuximab vedotin differed. Best outcomes ranged across complete response, partial response and progressive disease. The sequencing used peripheral blood mononuclear cells (PBMCs), collected at baseline. The TCR sequence derives from a human donor with classical Hodgkin lymphoma. The chain uses TRBV5-4 and TRBJ2-1, with TRBD2 identical over 8 bases. The CDR3: CASSLRRGDNEQFF. In DNA, the CDR3 is TGTGCCAGCAGCTTGAGGCGGGGGGACAATGAGCAGTTCTTC.